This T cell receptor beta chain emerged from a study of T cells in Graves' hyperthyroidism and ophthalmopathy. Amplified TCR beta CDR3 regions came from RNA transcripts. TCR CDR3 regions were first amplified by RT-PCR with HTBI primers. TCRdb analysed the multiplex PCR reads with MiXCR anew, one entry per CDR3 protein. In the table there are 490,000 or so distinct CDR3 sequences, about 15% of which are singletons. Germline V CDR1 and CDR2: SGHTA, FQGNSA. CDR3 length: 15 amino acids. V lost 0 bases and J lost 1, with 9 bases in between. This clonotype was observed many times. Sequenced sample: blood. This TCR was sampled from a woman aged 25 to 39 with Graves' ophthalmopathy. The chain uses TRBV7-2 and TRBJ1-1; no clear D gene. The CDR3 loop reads CASSLAGPGNTEAFF. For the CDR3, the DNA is TGTGCCAGCAGCTTAGCCGGCCCGGGGAACACTGAAGCTTTCTTT. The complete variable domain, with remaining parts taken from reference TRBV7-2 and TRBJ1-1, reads GAGVSQSPSNKVTEKGKDVELRCDPISGHTALYWYRQSLGQGLEFLIYFQGNSAPDKSGLPSDRFSAERTGGSVSTLTIQRTQQEDSAVYLCASSLAGPGNTEAFFGQGTRLTVV.